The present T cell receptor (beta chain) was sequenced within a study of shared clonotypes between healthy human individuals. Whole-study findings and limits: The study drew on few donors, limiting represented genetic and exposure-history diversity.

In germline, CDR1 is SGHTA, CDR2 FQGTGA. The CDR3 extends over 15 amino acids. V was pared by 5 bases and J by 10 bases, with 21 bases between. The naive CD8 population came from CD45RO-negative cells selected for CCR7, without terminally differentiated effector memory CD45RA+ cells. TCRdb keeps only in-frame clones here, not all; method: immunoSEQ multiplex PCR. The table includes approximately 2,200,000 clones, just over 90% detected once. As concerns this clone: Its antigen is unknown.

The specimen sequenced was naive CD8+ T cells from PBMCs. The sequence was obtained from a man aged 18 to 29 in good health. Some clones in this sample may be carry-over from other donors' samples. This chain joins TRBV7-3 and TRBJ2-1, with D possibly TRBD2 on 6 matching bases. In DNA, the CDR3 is TGTGCCAGCAGCCACCCCGGGACTCCTCTACGGGAGCAGTTCTTC. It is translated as CASSHPGTPLREQFF.